This T cell receptor (beta chain) was captured by sequencing in a study of OX40 agonist ivuxolimab in advanced cancers. Study-wide background: Given to patients was ivuxolimab, an agonistic anti-OX40 (CD134) antibody. Enrollees could have had prior anti-PD-1, anti-PD-L1 or anti-CTLA-4 therapy, which 40% to 45% had received.

The study, taken as a whole, reports: The study observed clonal expansion of CD4+ and CD8+ blood T cells by week 6 at 0.1 to 3.0 mg/kg.

Generated by immunoSEQ multiplex PCR, the TCRdb table keeps only in-frame clones and is missing some. The sample shows roughly 32,000 clones, 80% to 90% of them seen only once. As concerns this clone: Its specificity is not known.

Sequenced here: CD4+ or CD8+ T cells sorted from blood, sampled in a trial of the OX40 agonist ivuxolimab. The sequence was obtained from an adult with an advanced solid tumor such as melanoma, head and neck, liver or kidney cancer.

CDR3 sequence reads: CASSDDPNYGYTF. The CDR3 DNA follows: TGCGCCAGCAGTGATGACCCTAACTATGGCTACACCTTC. The chain carries TRBV10-2 and TRBJ1-2; D is undetermined. The CDR3 consists of 13 residues. Per the germline V gene, CDR1 is WSHSY and CDR2 is SAAADI. Trimming left V 3 bases short and J 0 bases short, with 5 bases between.